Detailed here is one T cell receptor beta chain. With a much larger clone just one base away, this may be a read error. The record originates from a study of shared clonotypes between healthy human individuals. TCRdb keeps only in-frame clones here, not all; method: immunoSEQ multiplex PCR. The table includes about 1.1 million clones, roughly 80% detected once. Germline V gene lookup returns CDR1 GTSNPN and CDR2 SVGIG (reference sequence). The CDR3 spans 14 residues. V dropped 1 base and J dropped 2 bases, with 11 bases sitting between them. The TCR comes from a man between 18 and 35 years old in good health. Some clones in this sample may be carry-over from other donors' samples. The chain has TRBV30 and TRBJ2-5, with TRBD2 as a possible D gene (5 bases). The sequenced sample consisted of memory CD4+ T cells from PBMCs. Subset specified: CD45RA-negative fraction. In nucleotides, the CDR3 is TGTGCCTGGAGTGAAGGAGGCGGTCAAGAGACCCAGTACTTC. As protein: CAWSEGGGQETQYF.